This entry features one TCR beta chain sequence. Its binding antigen is unknown. Within one base of it there is no much larger clone, and no base qualities were kept. This sample stems from a study of blood T cell repertoires in COVID-19 (dated by TCRdb to the early 2020s). For context, the study as a whole: Collaborator samples came from the United States, Italy and Spain and covered acute and convalescent phases of COVID-19. Where available, HLA class I and class II types were taken from metadata supplied by the sample provider and were not determined by assay-based typing. The repertoires were released in a freely available public database intended as a resource for research on the immune response to SARS-CoV-2. The samples were drawn from two sources: the first 160 participants of the ongoing ImmuneRACE study, and 1,254 subjects contributed by 6 global collaborators. The prospective study material was composed of cDNA or gDNA derived from T cells, B-cell-depleted T cells, or PBMCs. Sample metadata almost always included a de-identified subject ID, COVID-19 status, age in years and sex. Deeply sampled blood TCRbeta repertoires from subjects exposed to, actively infected with, or recovered from COVID-19 were included in the dataset. Overall results and qualifications from the work: The amount of clinical and demographic metadata varied by source and participant and was provided uncurated.

Counted from cysteine to phenylalanine, this CDR3 has 17 amino acids. Only the CDR3 portion is preserved as DNA: 51 bases, with reading frame beginning at the first base. Between the V and J ends, shortened by 4 bases and 1 base respectively, the junction contains 19 bases. CDR1 and CDR2, per the germline V gene (reference sequence), are LGHDT and YNNKEL. The immunoSEQ Assay, a bias-controlled multiplex PCR, was used to amplify TCRbeta CDR3 regions from genomic DNA. The paper's data handling went like this. The number of nucleated cells in each sample was estimated from the amplification of reference gene primers within the assay. To quantify the absolute abundance of each unique TCRbeta CDR3 rearrangement, sequence reads were collapsed and filtered. For each sample, productive Simpson clonality was calculated as the square root of Simpson's diversity index over productive rearrangements. The clones in this table, taken by TCRdb from immuneACCESS, are in-frame only. Not every clone is retained; where verified, under half of the shortfall comes from an unresolved V gene, and the cause of the rest is unknown. V and J calls and clone size are given by that table; D and trimming were obtained from the DNA. The sample yields more than 75,000 clones; 89% were counted once. The leading ten clones occupy roughly 2.3% of the sample.

Collaborating institutions collected whole blood in K2EDTA tubes following their own protocols. For TCRbeta analysis, collaborators shipped samples as frozen whole blood, isolated PBMCs, or DNA extracted from either of those sample types. The chain was built from TRBV3-1 (or the pseudogene TRBV3-2) and TRBJ2-5; TRBD2 could be the D gene, as 7 bases match. This sequence was found in a man between 50 and 59 years old with acute or convalescent COVID-19. Sequenced input: peripheral blood. The CDR3 reads as follows: CASSPPGAGAIQETQYF. The sequenced DNA: TGTGCCAGCAGCCCCCCAGGGGCGGGGGCAATCCAAGAGACCCAGTACTTC.